Sequencing of this T cell receptor (beta chain) was carried out in a study of T cells in Graves' hyperthyroidism and ophthalmopathy. Study-wide results and limits: Through a model of 13 V-J features, ophthalmopathy was separated from stable hyperthyroidism.

Lactation, pregnancy, other autoimmune disease or uncontrolled infection excluded patients. Diagnoses used clinical symptoms, serum thyroxine and TRAb, thyroid ultrasound and orbital computed tomography. An approximately 9.8 ml volume of fresh peripheral blood provided the PBMCs. What was amplified from RNA transcripts were TCR beta CDR3 regions. TCR CDR3 underwent first-round RT-PCR with the HTBI primer set. TCRdb called the multiplex PCR reads again in MiXCR, with one record for every CDR3 protein. Here the sample spans 460,000 or so distinct CDR3 sequences, about 15% being singletons. To note about this clonotype: Its antigen remains unidentified. At one end the junction does not follow the germline gene, possibly because of a read error.

This CDR3 has 12 amino acids. Germline CDR1 SGHAT, CDR2 FQDESV (reference sequence). The gene calls are TRBV11-1 and TRBJ1-2, with 7 nucleotides matching TRBD1. The specimen sequenced was blood. The sequence was obtained from a woman in her late teens or twenties with Graves' hyperthyroidism. CDR3 amino acids: CASRATGTAYIF. The CDR3 coding sequence is TGTGCCAGCAGAGCCACCGGGACAGCCTACATCTTC. Full variable domain (rest looked up from reference TRBV11-1 and TRBJ1-2): EAEVAQSPRYKITEKSQAVAFWCDPISGHATLYWYRQILGQGPELLVQFQDESVVDDSQLPKDRFSAERLKGVDSTLKIQPAELGDSAMYLCASRATGTAYIFGSGTRLTVV.